The rows below give T cell receptor beta chains drawn from one sample of a study of cytomegalovirus exposure and HLA in healthy donors. TCRdb's table, derived via immunoSEQ multiplex PCR, lists solely in-frame clones and lacks some. The sample shows more than 95,000 clones, 75% to 85% of them seen only once. Sequencing was carried out using PBMCs. These receptors were collected from a young man in good health and CMV-seronegative. Each CDR3 is given with its conserved first and last residue. The order of the fields is V gene, J gene, D gene, CDR3 length, clone size, CDR3 protein, CDR3 DNA. D genes are given only for firm matches. Clone size is stated in some rows and not others, as once, few, many or a class when expanded.

TRBV5-1	TRBJ2-1	TRBD2	15	once	CASSLGAGEVGEQFF	TGCGCCAGCAGCTTGGGAGCGGGAGAAGTGGGTGAGCAGTTCTTC
TRBV4-3	TRBJ2-5	.	16	.	CASSPSTGVFQETQYF	TGCGCCAGCAGTCCCTCGACAGGCGTCTTTCAAGAGACCCAGTACTTC
TRBV28	TRBJ1-2	.	14	.	CASRTQALNYGYTF	TGTGCCAGCAGAACACAGGCCCTTAACTATGGCTACACCTTC
TRBV13	TRBJ2-6	.	15	once	CASSLGRAGANVLTF	TGTGCCAGCAGCTTAGGGAGGGCTGGGGCCAACGTCCTGACTTTC
TRBV9	TRBJ2-3	.	15	.	CASSFTGLATDTQYF	TGTGCCAGCAGCTTTACAGGGCTGGCCACAGATACGCAGTATTTT
TRBV5-1	TRBJ2-2	.	13	.	CASSLRGFGELFF	TGCGCCAGCAGCTTGCGAGGATTCGGGGAGCTGTTTTTT
TRBV7-3	TRBJ2-3	.	15	.	CASSLIGSPTDTQYF	TGTGCCAGCAGCTTAATCGGTAGCCCCACAGATACGCAGTATTTT
TRBV5-4	TRBJ2-5	TRBD1	14	.	CASSPDRGLETQYF	TGTGCCAGCAGCCCCGACAGGGGGCTAGAGACCCAGTACTTC
TRBV5-1	TRBJ2-7	.	12	.	CASSIDTYEQYF	TGCGCCAGCAGCATTGACACCTACGAGCAGTACTTC
TRBV4-3	TRBJ1-1	TRBD1	16	.	CASSQVEGATNTEAFF	TGCGCCAGCAGCCAAGTTGAGGGGGCAACGAACACTGAAGCTTTCTTT
TRBV28	TRBJ1-1	.	11	.	CASSAATEAFF	TGTGCCAGCAGTGCGGCGACCGAAGCTTTCTTT